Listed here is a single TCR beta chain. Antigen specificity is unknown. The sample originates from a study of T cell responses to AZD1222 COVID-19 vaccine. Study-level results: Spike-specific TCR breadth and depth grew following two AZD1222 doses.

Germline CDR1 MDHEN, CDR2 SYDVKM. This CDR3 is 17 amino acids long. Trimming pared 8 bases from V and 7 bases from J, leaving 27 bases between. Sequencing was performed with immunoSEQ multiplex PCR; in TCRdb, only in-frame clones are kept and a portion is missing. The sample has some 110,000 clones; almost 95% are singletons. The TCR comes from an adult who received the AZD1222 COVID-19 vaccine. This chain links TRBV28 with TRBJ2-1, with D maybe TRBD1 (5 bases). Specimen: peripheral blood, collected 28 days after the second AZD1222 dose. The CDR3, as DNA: TGTGCCAGCTCAGTTTTATCCCCACGGACAAAAATAAATGAGCAGTTCTTC. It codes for CASSVLSPRTKINEQFF.